This TCR beta chain derives from a study of T cells in Graves' hyperthyroidism and ophthalmopathy. RNA transcripts served as the template for amplifying TCR beta CDR3 regions. The HTBI set primed first-round TCR CDR3 RT-PCR. TCRdb reprocessed the multiplex PCR reads with MiXCR, giving one entry per CDR3 protein. The table has fewer than 600,000 distinct CDR3 sequences, less than 15% seen once. Graves' hyperthyroidism is called stable when ophthalmopathy does not progress within 18 months. CDR1 SGHRS and CDR2 YFSETQ come from the germline V gene. The germline V and J ends were trimmed by 4 bases and 4 bases, with 20 bases remaining between them. This CDR3 is 16 amino acids long. This clonotype was seen many times.

The sequenced material came from blood. The TCR originated in a middle-aged woman with Graves' hyperthyroidism. J is TRBJ1-1 and V is TRBV5-1, with TRBD1 as a possible D gene (5 bases). CDR3 amino acids: CASSPPQAGVSTEAFF. As DNA, the CDR3 is TGCGCCAGCAGCCCGCCGCAGGCGGGGGTAAGCACTGAAGCTTTCTTT.